This is a list of T cell receptor beta chains from one sample in a study of blood T cell repertoires in COVID-19. Produced via immunoSEQ multiplex PCR; TCRdb's table is partial and in-frame only. The sample has fewer than 45,000 clones, roughly 84% seen once. The specimen was peripheral blood. The receptors come from a human donor in a cohort sampled during active COVID-19. Both conserved end residues are part of each CDR3. A D gene is named only where the DNA matches it firmly. A row's size may be missing; if present it is once, few, many or a size class.

TRBD1	TRBV10-3	NA	TRBJ2-2	CATADRANTGELFF	TGTGCCACGGCCGACAGGGCGAACACCGGGGAGCTGTTTTTT
TRBD2	TRBV4-2	NA	TRBJ2-3	CASSQAGGTDTQYF	TGTGCCAGCAGCCAAGCGGGGGGGACGGATACGCAGTATTTT
NA	TRBV6-5	NA	TRBJ1-5	CASGFPAGNQPQHF	TGTGCCAGCGGATTTCCAGCGGGGAATCAGCCCCAGCATTTT
NA	TRBV3-1/TRBV3-2	NA	TRBJ2-3	CASKGDTQYF	TGTGCCAGCAAGGGGGATACGCAGTATTTT
TRBD2	TRBV5-1	once	TRBJ2-3	CASSLDSSGGADTQYF	TGCGCCAGCAGCTTGGACTCTAGCGGGGGGGCGGATACGCAGTATTTT
NA	TRBV10-3	NA	TRBJ2-1	CAISESGRPGNEQFF	TGTGCCATCAGTGAGTCTGGCAGGCCAGGTAATGAGCAGTTCTTC
NA	TRBV19	NA	TRBJ2-7	CASSPQYGAGGEQYF	TGTGCCAGTAGTCCTCAATATGGGGCCGGGGGCGAGCAGTACTTC
NA	TRBV27	NA	TRBJ1-2	CASSLQGPRLYGYTF	TGTGCCAGCAGTTTACAGGGGCCGCGCCTATATGGCTACACCTTC
NA	TRBV12-3/TRBV12-4	NA	TRBJ2-1	CASSFSEIREQFF	TGTGCCAGCAGTTTCTCCGAGATTCGTGAGCAGTTCTTC
TRBD1	TRBV4-2	NA	TRBJ2-7	CASSQVGQGGDYEQYF	TGTGCCAGCAGCCAAGTTGGACAGGGGGGTGACTACGAGCAGTACTTC
NA	TRBV3-1/TRBV3-2	NA	TRBJ2-7	CASSQESGYEQYF	TGTGCCAGCAGCCAAGAGTCGGGCTACGAGCAGTACTTC
TRBD2	TRBV7-2	NA	TRBJ2-5	CASSLGGSPGGETQYF	TGTGCCAGCAGCTTAGGTGGGAGCCCGGGAGGGGAGACCCAGTACTTC
TRBD2	TRBV5-4	once	TRBJ2-5	CASSLAGGQETQYF	TGTGCCAGCAGCTTGGCGGGGGGGCAAGAGACCCAGTACTTC
TRBD2	TRBV7-3	NA	TRBJ2-2	CASSLNPRGGLTGELFF	TGTGCCAGCAGCCTAAATCCCCGGGGGGGCCTTACCGGGGAGCTGTTTTTT
NA	TRBV3-1/TRBV3-2	NA	TRBJ2-3	CASSQVTTSRTDTQYF	TGTGCCAGCAGCCAAGTGACCACTAGTCGCACAGATACGCAGTATTTT
NA	TRBV11-3	NA	TRBJ1-5	CASSLGRDIYSNQPQHF	TGTGCCAGCAGCTTAGGGCGTGACATTTATAGCAATCAGCCCCAGCATTTT
NA	TRBV5-1	NA	TRBJ1-4	CASSQTGGNEKLFF	TGCGCCAGCAGCCAGACAGGAGGTAATGAAAAACTGTTTTTT
TRBD1	TRBV24-1	few	TRBJ2-7	CATSDAGQGECYEQYF	TGTGCCACCAGTGATGCGGGACAGGGGGAATGCTACGAGCAGTACTTC
TRBD2	TRBV19	NA	TRBJ2-7	CASRHGGGYEQYF	TGTGCCAGTAGGCACGGGGGGGGCTACGAGCAGTACTTC
NA	TRBV28	NA	TRBJ1-3	CASSRTVFSGNTIYF	TGTGCCAGCAGTAGGACAGTCTTCTCTGGAAACACCATATATTTT
TRBD1	TRBV15	NA	TRBJ2-3	CATSGGQGKTDTQYF	TGTGCCACCAGCGGGGGACAGGGAAAGACAGATACGCAGTATTTT
NA	TRBV12-3/TRBV12-4	NA	TRBJ1-2	CASSLDGEGYTF	TGTGCCAGCAGTTTAGATGGGGAGGGCTACACCTTC
NA	TRBV6-5	NA	TRBJ1-5	CASSYNGDQPQHF	TGTGCCAGCAGTTACAACGGGGATCAGCCCCAGCATTTT
NA	TRBV7-2	NA	TRBJ1-1	CASSFRLGGTEAFF	TGTGCCAGCAGCTTCAGGCTGGGAGGGACTGAAGCTTTCTTT
TRBD1	TRBV4-1	NA	TRBJ1-1	CASSQIQIRGHGVTEAFF	TGCGCCAGCAGCCAAATTCAGATCAGGGGGCACGGGGTGACTGAAGCTTTCTTT
TRBD1	TRBV19	NA	TRBJ1-1	CASSIAGQGAAFF	TGTGCCAGTAGTATAGCCGGACAGGGGGCAGCTTTCTTT
TRBD2	TRBV7-6	NA	TRBJ2-7	CASSIGASGGAYEQYF	TGTGCCAGCAGCATAGGGGCTAGCGGGGGCGCCTACGAGCAGTACTTC
NA	TRBV7-3	NA	TRBJ1-6	CASSLLGGLNSPLHF	TGTGCCAGCAGCTTACTCGGGGGGCTTAATTCACCCCTCCACTTT
NA	TRBV6-5	NA	TRBJ1-5	CASSRRGSDGPQHF	TGTGCCAGCAGTAGGAGAGGGTCCGACGGGCCCCAGCATTTT
TRBD1	TRBV2	NA	TRBJ1-5	CASSRGTVNQPQHF	TGTGCCAGCAGCCGGGGGACAGTCAATCAGCCCCAGCATTTT
TRBD1	TRBV7-2	NA	TRBJ1-1	CASSFRTGLNTEAFF	TGTGCCAGCAGCTTCCGGACAGGGTTGAACACTGAAGCTTTCTTT
TRBD2	TRBV5-1	NA	TRBJ2-1	CASSPGGSGGARNEQFF	TGCGCCAGCAGCCCCGGGGGTAGCGGGGGGGCTAGGAATGAGCAGTTCTTC
TRBD1	TRBV7-9	NA	TRBJ2-2	CASSPPGQGTAGELFF	TGTGCCAGCAGCCCACCGGGACAGGGGACAGCCGGGGAGCTGTTTTTT
NA	TRBV10-2	NA	TRBJ1-2	CASSEGAGARGYGYTF	TGCGCCAGCAGTGAGGGGGCGGGGGCGCGGGGCTATGGCTACACCTTC